This T cell receptor (beta chain) was documented in a study of early T cells in non-severe SARS-CoV-2 infection. About the research overall: With bulk RNA from unsorted whole blood as input, sequencing yielded unpaired chains. Regarding the study as a whole: VDJdb matches were skewed toward anti-spike CD8 T cell responses.

Unique molecular identifiers were added to individual cDNA molecules. TCRdb independently ran MiXCR on the 5' RACE reads; one entry per CDR3 protein. The table has about 48,000 distinct CDR3 sequences, 6.2% seen once; the top ten hold under 9%. Germline CDR1 and CDR2: MGHDK and SYGVNS. V lost 4 bases to trimming and J lost 5 bases; unmatched junction nucleotides: 3. This CDR3 comprises 13 residues. This clonotype was counted between two and nine times. Its antigen is not known. The origin of this receptor is an adult who was a healthcare worker with PCR-confirmed SARS-CoV-2 infection or an uninfected control (not recorded which). The sequences come from whole blood, collected at baseline. The V gene is TRBV25-1, the J gene TRBJ1-2, with 8 bases lining up with TRBD1. CDR3 sequence: CASSGGTGYGYTF. The CDR3 bases are TGTGCCAGCAGTGGGGGGACAGGATATGGCTACACCTTC.